Below, one T cell receptor beta chain is given with its context. The length of the CDR3 is 20 residues. Using immunoSEQ multiplex PCR, the repertoire was profiled, and TCRdb retains in-frame clones only, with some absent. Of 130,000 or so clones listed, about 91% are singletons. This entry comes from a study of blood T cell repertoires in COVID-19. The TCR sequence derives from a woman aged 60 to 75 with acute or convalescent COVID-19. V and J are TRBV21-1 and TRBJ1-6; the table's D call of TRBD1 was not tested on the DNA. TRBV21-1 is a pseudogene segment. The source material was peripheral blood. CDR3 DNA: TGTGCCAGCAACCTAATTCATATCGACGTTACCGGGACAGTTAATTCACCCCTCCACTTT. Residues: CASNLIHIDVTGTVNSPLHF.